This is a list of T cell receptor beta chains from one sample in a study of shared clonotypes between healthy human individuals. Using immunoSEQ multiplex PCR, the repertoire was profiled, and TCRdb retains in-frame clones only, with some absent. The table shows 2,500,000 or so clones, with 85% to 95% occurring only once. Sequencing was performed on naive CD4+ T cells from PBMCs. The receptor source for this set is a man aged 18 to 29 in good health. Some clones in this sample may be carry-over from other donors' samples. Each CDR3 is given with its conserved first and last residue. D genes are given only for firm matches. Size tells how often a clone was seen (once, few, many) or the class of an expanded clone, and some rows leave it out.

CDR3 DNA,CDR3 protein,D gene,J gene,V gene,clone size
TGTGCGGGTTCTCTGAACACTGAAGCTTTCTTT,CAGSLNTEAFF,-,TRBJ1-1,TRBV6-1,-
TGTGCCAGCAGCTTGAGGACACCCGGATTTAAGCAGTACTTC,CASSLRTPGFKQYF,-,TRBJ2-5,TRBV5-6,once
TGTGCCAGCAGCATCTGGGGGGGGTTCGGCTATGGCTACACCTTC,CASSIWGGFGYGYTF,-,TRBJ1-2,TRBV5-4,-
TGTGCCACCAGCAGAGACGCATACGAGCAGTACTTC,CATSRDAYEQYF,-,TRBJ2-7,TRBV15,-
TGTGCCAGCAGTTACCGGGACTCCAAAAACATTCAGTACTTC,CASSYRDSKNIQYF,-,TRBJ2-4,TRBV6-6,-
TGTGCCAGCAGATCCGGGACAGGGTCCTACGAGCAGTACTTC,CASRSGTGSYEQYF,TRBD1,TRBJ2-7,TRBV27,-
TGTGCCAGCAGCTTAGGCGGAAATGAAAAACTGTTTTTT,CASSLGGNEKLFF,-,TRBJ1-4,TRBV7-9,-
TGTGCCAGCAGTGGATACGGGGTAGAGTCTGTTCAGCAGTACTTC,CASSGYGVESVQQYF,-,TRBJ2-7,TRBV27,-
TGTGCCAGCAGCCTTACAGGGGCTGGGGCCAACGTCCTGACTTTC,CASSLTGAGANVLTF,TRBD1,TRBJ2-6,TRBV14,-
TGTGCCAGCAGCCAGAGGACTAGCGGGAGTTATACGCAGTATTTT,CASSQRTSGSYTQYF,TRBD2,TRBJ2-3,TRBV14,-
TGCGCCAGCCTACCCGGGACTAGCGGATACAATGAGCAGTTCTTC,CASLPGTSGYNEQFF,TRBD2,TRBJ2-1,TRBV5-1,-
TGTGCCAGCAGCCGCCCGGAGTCGAAGGCTGAAGCTTTCTTT,CASSRPESKAEAFF,-,TRBJ1-1,TRBV11-2,-
TGTGCCAGCCTAAGGGGAGCTAGCGGGACTTCCGGGGAGCTGTTTTTT,CASLRGASGTSGELFF,TRBD2,TRBJ2-2,TRBV9,-
TGTGCCAGCAGTCCCCGGGACAGGGTTGCGGTGGCTAGCGGGAGGCACAATGAGCAGTTCTTC,CASSPRDRVAVASGRHNEQFF,TRBD2,TRBJ2-1,TRBV28,-
TGTGCCAGCAGCCGGGACAGGGGATTGAATGAGCAGTTCTTC,CASSRDRGLNEQFF,TRBD1,TRBJ2-1,TRBV2,-
TGTGCCAGCTCCCGAAGTAGGAGTGAAAAACTGTTTTTT,CASSRSRSEKLFF,-,TRBJ1-4,TRBV18,-
TGCGCCAGCAGCCTTCACGATACGCAGTATTTT,CASSLHDTQYF,-,TRBJ2-3,TRBV5-1,-
TGCGCCAGCAGCTTGAGATATGGAGAACAGGGGAGCGGGGAGACCCAGTACTTC,CASSLRYGEQGSGETQYF,-,TRBJ2-5,TRBV5-1,-
TGTGCCAGCAGCCCCGGCTCCCATAAGTCGCGAGGCACCGGGGAGCTGTTTTTT,CASSPGSHKSRGTGELFF,-,TRBJ2-2,TRBV5-4,-
TGTGCCAGCAAGCCACCGGGACTTACTTCAACTAATGAAAAACTGTTTTTT,CASKPPGLTSTNEKLFF,-,TRBJ1-4,TRBV28,-
TGTGCCAGCAGCTTAGGCCTTACGAACACTGAAGCTTTCTTT,CASSLGLTNTEAFF,-,TRBJ1-1,TRBV7-3,-
TGCGCCAGCAGCCAAGAATGGGGGAGGGCCAGCACAGATACGCAGTATTTT,CASSQEWGRASTDTQYF,TRBD2,TRBJ2-3,TRBV4-1,-
TGCGCCAGCAGCCAGCGAGACAGGGGGAACCCTGAAGCTTTCTTT,CASSQRDRGNPEAFF,TRBD1,TRBJ1-1,TRBV4-1,-
TGTGCCACCAGCAGAGGGGGGACGGCAGAGACCCAGTACTTC,CATSRGGTAETQYF,-,TRBJ2-5,TRBV15,-
TGCGCCAGCAGCCACCTACGACTGGACAGACAAGTCCCAGATACGCAGTATTTT,CASSHLRLDRQVPDTQYF,-,TRBJ2-3,TRBV5-1,-
TGCGCCAGCAGCTTCTTAGCGGGGACTAGCACAGATACGCAGTATTTT,CASSFLAGTSTDTQYF,TRBD2,TRBJ2-3,TRBV5-1,-
TGTGCCAGCAGCAAAGGTCGATCGGGATCGGGGCGGGGATGCTCCTACAATGAGCAGTTCTTC,CASSKGRSGSGRGCSYNEQFF,-,TRBJ2-1,TRBV21-1,-
TGTGCCAGCAGCTCGGGTCAGGGGGGCAATCAGCCCCAGCATTTT,CASSSGQGGNQPQHF,TRBD1,TRBJ1-5,TRBV7-2,-
TGTGCCAGCAGCTTCCCGGACAGGGGGAAGTACGAGCAGTACTTC,CASSFPDRGKYEQYF,TRBD1,TRBJ2-7,TRBV7-9,-
TGTGCCAGCAGCGCGACTCCGGGACGGGGAAACACCATATATTTT,CASSATPGRGNTIYF,-,TRBJ1-3,TRBV9,-
TGTGCCAGCAGCCCTCCGGGACTAGCGTCCACCGGGGAGCTGTTTTTT,CASSPPGLASTGELFF,TRBD2,TRBJ2-2,TRBV7-2,-